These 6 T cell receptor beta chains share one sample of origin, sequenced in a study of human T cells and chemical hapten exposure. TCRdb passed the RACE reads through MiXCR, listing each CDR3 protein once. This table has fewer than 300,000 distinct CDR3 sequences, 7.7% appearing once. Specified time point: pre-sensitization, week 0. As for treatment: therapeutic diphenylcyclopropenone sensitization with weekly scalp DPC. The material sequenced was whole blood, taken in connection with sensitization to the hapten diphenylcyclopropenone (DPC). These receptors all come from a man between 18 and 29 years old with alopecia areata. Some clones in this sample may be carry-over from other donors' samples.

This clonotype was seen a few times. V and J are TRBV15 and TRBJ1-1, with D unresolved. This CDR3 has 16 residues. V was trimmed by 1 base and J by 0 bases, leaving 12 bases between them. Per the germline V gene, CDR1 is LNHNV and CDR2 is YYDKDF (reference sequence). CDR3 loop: CATSRVPGVMNTEAFF. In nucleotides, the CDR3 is TGTGCCACCAGCAGAGTTCCCGGGGTGATGAACACTGAAGCTTTCTTT.

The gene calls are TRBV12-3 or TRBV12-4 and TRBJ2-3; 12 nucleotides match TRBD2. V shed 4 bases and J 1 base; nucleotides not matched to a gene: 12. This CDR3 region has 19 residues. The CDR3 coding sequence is TGTGCCAGCAGTTCCGGGACTAGCGGGCTTTTAAGGGGCACAGATACGCAGTATTTT. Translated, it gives CASSSGTSGLLRGTDTQYF.

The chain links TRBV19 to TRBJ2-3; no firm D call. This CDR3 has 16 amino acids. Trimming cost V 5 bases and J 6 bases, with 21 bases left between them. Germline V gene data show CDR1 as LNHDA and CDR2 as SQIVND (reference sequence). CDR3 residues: CASSPGVAQETDTQYF. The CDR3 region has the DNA TGTGCCAGTAGTCCTGGGGTAGCCCAAGAAACTGATACGCAGTATTTT.

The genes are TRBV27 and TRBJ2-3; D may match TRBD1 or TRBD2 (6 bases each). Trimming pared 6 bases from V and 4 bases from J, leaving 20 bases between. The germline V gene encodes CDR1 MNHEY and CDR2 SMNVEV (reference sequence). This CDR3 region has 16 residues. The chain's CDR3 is CASRISVGGPSDTQYF. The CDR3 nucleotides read TGTGCCAGCAGGATATCTGTTGGGGGGCCATCAGATACGCAGTATTTT.

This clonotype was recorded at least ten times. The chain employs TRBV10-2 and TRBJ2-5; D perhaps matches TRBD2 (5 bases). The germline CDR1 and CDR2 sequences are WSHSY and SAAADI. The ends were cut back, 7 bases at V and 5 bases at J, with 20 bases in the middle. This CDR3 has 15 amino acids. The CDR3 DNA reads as TGCGCCAGCACTCCAGGCTTGCGGGTGACGGAGACCCAGTACTTC. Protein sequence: CASTPGLRVTETQYF.

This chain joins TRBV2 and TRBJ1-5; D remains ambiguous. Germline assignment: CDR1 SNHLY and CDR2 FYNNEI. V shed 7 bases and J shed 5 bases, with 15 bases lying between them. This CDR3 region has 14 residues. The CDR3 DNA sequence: TGTGCCAGCACCCCGGAGCGCGGCGATCAGCCCCAGCATTTT. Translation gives CASTPERGDQPQHF.